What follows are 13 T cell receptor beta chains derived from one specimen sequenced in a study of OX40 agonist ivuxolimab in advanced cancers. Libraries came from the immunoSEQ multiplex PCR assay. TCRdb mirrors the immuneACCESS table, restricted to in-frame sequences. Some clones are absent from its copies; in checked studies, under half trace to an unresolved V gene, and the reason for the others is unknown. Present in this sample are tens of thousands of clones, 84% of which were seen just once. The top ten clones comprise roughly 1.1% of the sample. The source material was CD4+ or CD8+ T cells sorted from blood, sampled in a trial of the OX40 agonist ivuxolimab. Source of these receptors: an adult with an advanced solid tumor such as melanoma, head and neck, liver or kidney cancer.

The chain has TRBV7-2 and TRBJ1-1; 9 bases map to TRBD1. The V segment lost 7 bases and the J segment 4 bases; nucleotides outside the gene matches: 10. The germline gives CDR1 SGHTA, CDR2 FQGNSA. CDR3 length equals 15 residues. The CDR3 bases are TGTGCCAGCACTTCTAGACAGGGGGGCGGCACTGAAGCTTTCTTT. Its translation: CASTSRQGGGTEAFF.

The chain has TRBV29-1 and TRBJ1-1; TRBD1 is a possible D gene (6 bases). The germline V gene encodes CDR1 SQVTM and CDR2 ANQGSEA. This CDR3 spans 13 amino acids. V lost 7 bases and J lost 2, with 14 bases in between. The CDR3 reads CSAKTGFNTEAFF. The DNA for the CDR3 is TGCAGCGCTAAAACAGGGTTCAACACTGAAGCTTTCTTT. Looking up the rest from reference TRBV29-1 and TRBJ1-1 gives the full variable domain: SAVISQKPSRDICQRGTSLTIQCQVDSQVTMMFWYRQQPGQSLTLIATANQGSEATYESGFVIDKFPISRPNLTFSTLTVSNMSPEDSSIYLCSAKTGFNTEAFFGQGTRLTVV.

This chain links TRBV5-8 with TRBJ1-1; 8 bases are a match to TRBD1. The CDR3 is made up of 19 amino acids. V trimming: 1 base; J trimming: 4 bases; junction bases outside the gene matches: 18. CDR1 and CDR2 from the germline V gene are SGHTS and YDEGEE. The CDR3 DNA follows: TGTGCCAGCAGCTTGCCGAATCGACAGGGGCAGGATAGGAGCACTGAAGCTTTCTTT. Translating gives CASSLPNRQGQDRSTEAFF.

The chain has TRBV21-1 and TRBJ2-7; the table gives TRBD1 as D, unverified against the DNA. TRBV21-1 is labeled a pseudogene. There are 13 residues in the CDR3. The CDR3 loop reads CASSLPDRDEQYV. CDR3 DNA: TGTGCCAGCAGCCTACCGGACAGGGACGAGCAGTACGTC.

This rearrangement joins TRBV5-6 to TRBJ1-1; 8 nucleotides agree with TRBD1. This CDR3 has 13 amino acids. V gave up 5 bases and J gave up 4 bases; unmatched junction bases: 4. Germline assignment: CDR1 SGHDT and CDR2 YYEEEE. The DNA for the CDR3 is TGTGCCAGCAGATGGGACAGGAGCACTGAAGCTTTCTTT. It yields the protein CASRWDRSTEAFF.

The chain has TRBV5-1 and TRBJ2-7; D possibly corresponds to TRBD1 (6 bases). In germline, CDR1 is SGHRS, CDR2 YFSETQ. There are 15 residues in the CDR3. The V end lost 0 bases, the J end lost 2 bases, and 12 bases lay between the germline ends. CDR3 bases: TGCGCCAGCAGCTTGGGGGGACAAGGGGCCTACGAGCAGTACTTC. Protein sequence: CASSLGGQGAYEQYF.

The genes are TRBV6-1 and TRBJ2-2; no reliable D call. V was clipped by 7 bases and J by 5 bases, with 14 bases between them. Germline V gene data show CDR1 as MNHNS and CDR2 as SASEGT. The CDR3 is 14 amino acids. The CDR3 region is CASNLGIQTGELFF. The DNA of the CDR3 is TGTGCCAGCAACTTGGGGATACAGACCGGGGAGCTGTTTTTT.

In DNA form, the CDR3 reads TGTGCCAGCAGCTTAGTGGGACAGGGATTCACCGGGGAGCTGTTTTTT. Translating gives CASSLVGQGFTGELFF. The V gene is TRBV7-8, the J gene TRBJ2-2, with 9 bases identical to TRBD1. Unmatched junction bases numbered 4, after V lost 1 base and J lost 4 bases. The CDR3 covers 16 residues. The germline CDR1 and CDR2 sequences are SGHVS and FQNEAQ. The whole variable domain, remainder taken from reference TRBV7-8 and TRBJ2-2, is GAGVSQSPRYKVAKRGQDVALRCDPISGHVSLFWYQQALGQGPEFLTYFQNEAQLDKSGLPSDRFFAERPEGSVSTLKIQRTQQEDSAVYLCASSLVGQGFTGELFFGEGSRLTVL.

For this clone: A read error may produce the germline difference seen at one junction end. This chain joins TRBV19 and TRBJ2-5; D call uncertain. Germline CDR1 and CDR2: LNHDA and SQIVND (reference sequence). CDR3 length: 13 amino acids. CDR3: CATGQTYQETQYF. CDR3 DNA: TGCGCTACTGGGCAGACGTACCAAGAGACCCAGTACTTC.

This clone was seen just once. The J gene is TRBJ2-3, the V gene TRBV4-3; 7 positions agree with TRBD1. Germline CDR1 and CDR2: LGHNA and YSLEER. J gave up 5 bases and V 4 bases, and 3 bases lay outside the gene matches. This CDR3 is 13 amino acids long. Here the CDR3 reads CASSPNRGDTQYF. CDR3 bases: TGCGCCAGCAGCCCCAACAGGGGAGATACGCAGTATTTT.

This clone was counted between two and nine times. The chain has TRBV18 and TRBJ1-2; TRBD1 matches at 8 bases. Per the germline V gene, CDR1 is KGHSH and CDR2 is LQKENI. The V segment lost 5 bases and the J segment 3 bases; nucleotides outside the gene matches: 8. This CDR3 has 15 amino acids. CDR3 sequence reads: CASSISDRVDYGYTF. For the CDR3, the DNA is TGTGCCAGCTCAATCTCGGACAGGGTGGACTATGGCTACACCTTC. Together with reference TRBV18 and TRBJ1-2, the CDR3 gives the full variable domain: NAGVMQNPRHLVRRRGQEARLRCSPMKGHSHVYWYRQLPEEGLKFMVYLQKENIIDESGMPKERFSAEFPKEGPSILRIQQVVRGDSAAYFCASSISDRVDYGYTFGSGTRLTVV.

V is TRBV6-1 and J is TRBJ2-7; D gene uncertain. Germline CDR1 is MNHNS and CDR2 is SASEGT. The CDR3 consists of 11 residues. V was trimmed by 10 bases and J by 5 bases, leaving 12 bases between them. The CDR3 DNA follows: TGTGCCACCCTACTAAGGCACGAGCAGTACGTC. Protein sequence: CATLLRHEQYV.

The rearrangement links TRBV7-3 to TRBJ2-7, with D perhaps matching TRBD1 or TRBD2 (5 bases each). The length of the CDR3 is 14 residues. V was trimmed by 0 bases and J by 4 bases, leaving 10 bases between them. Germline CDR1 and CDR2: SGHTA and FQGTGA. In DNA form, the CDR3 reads TGTGCCAGCAGCTTAACGCAGGGAGATTACGAGCAGTACGTC. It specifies CASSLTQGDYEQYV.